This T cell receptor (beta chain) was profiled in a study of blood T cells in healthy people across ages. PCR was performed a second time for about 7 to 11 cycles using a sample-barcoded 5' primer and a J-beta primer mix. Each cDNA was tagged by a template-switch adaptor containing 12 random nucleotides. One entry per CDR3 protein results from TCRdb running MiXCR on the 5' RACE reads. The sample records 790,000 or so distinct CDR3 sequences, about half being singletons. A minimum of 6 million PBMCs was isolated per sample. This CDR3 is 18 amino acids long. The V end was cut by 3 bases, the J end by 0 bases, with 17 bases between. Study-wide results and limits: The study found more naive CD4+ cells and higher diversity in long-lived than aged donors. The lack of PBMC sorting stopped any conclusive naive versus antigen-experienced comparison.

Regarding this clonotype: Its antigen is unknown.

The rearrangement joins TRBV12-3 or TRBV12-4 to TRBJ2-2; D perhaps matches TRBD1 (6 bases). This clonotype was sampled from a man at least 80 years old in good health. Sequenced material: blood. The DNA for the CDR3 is TGTGCCAGCAGTTTGGGAGTGACCGGGACAACGAACACCGGGGAGCTGTTTTTT. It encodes CASSLGVTGTTNTGELFF.